The 30 T cell receptor beta chains below were found in one sample sequenced in a study of blood T cell repertoires in COVID-19. Clones were read by immunoSEQ multiplex PCR, and TCRdb kept only the in-frame ones, dropping some. The data show 200,000 to 250,000 clones, with more than 75% seen just once and 5% to 7% held by the top ten. Sequenced input: peripheral blood. These receptors all stem from a woman older than 75 with COVID-19, enrolled during active disease.

V and J are TRBV28 and TRBJ2-5; perhaps TRBD2 as D (6 bases). From germline, CDR1 is MDHEN and CDR2 SYDVKM. The CDR3 is made up of 14 amino acids. Trimming took off 1 base at V and 5 bases at J, with 11 bases between the two ends. CDR3 DNA sequence: TGTGCCAGCAGTTTATTGGGTCGGGAGGAGACCCAGTACTTC. It specifies CASSLLGREETQYF.

The chain is built from TRBV3-1 (or the pseudogene TRBV3-2) and TRBJ1-4, with D possibly being TRBD1 (6 bases). Per the germline V gene, CDR1 is LGHDT and CDR2 is YNNKEL (reference sequence). The CDR3 contains 16 residues. V was shortened by 3 bases and J by 8 bases, with 19 bases between the two germline ends. CDR3 region: CASSQYDTGLAEKLFF. The DNA for the CDR3 is TGTGCCAGCAGCCAGTATGATACAGGGTTGGCCGAAAAACTGTTTTTT.

V usage is TRBV5-1 and J usage is TRBJ2-6, with D uncertain. V lost 5 bases and J lost 4, with 13 bases in between. The CDR3 length is 15 residues. Germline CDR1 and CDR2: SGHRS and YFSETQ. CDR3 bases: TGCGCCAGCAGGTTCCAGGCTGGAGGGGCCAACGTCCTGACTTTC. Protein: CASRFQAGGANVLTF.

The CDR3 reads CASIETGGRLGGYTF. CDR3 bases: TGTGCCAGCATAGAGACAGGGGGACGATTGGGTGGCTACACCTTC. This chain links TRBV6-6 with TRBJ1-2; 9 bases map to TRBD1. Losses at the gene ends were 7 bases for V and 7 bases for J; bases not matched to a gene: 13. Germline V lookup: CDR1 MNHNY, CDR2 SVGAGI (reference sequence). The length of the CDR3 is 15 residues.

This chain links TRBV15 with TRBJ2-7; TRBD2 aligns across 13 bases. With 0 bases clipped from V and 7 bases from J, the junction kept 9 bases outside the gene matches. This CDR3 is built from 17 residues. CDR1 is LNHNV and CDR2 is YYDKDF in the germline V gene (reference sequence). CDR3 sequence (DNA): TGTGCCACCAGCAGAGAACGAACCGGACTAGCGGGGGTAGAGCAGTACTTC. It codes for CATSRERTGLAGVEQYF.

A note on this clone: Within the sample, other DNA sequences also encode this same CDR3. V usage is TRBV6-5 and J usage is TRBJ1-1; 8 bases are shared with TRBD1. The CDR3 is made up of 15 amino acids. The germline gives CDR1 MNHEY, CDR2 SVGAGI. Trimming removed 0 bases from V and 3 bases from J; junction bases left unmatched: 3. The CDR3 sequence: CASSYSDRVDTEAFF. The DNA for the CDR3 is TGTGCCAGCAGTTACTCGGACAGGGTGGACACTGAAGCTTTCTTT.

This clone has only a few counts. The rearrangement links TRBV4-3 to TRBJ1-3, with 7 nucleotides matching TRBD1. This CDR3 region has 17 residues. Germline V gene sequence: CDR1 LGHNA, CDR2 YSLEER. J lost 4 bases, V lost 0 bases, and 9 bases had no gene match. DNA of the CDR3: TGCGCCAGCAGCCAAGATCGAGGGGGCTGGAGAGGAAACACCATATATTTT. Its translation: CASSQDRGGWRGNTIYF.

This clone is a singleton in its sample. V gene TRBV19 combines with J gene TRBJ2-5; the match to TRBD2 covers 7 bases. The CDR3 spans 14 residues. Trimming took 5 bases from V and 7 from J; bases not matched to a gene: 10. CDR1 is LNHDA and CDR2 is SQIVND in the germline V gene (reference sequence). The CDR3 spells CASSSREAPLTQYF. The DNA for the CDR3 is TGTGCCAGTAGTTCCCGGGAGGCCCCTTTGACCCAGTACTTC.

The chain is built from TRBV11-3 and TRBJ2-2, with D perhaps matching TRBD2 (5 bases). Per germline, CDR1 SGHNT and CDR2 YENEEA. CDR3 length equals 16 residues. The V gene lost 1 base and the J gene lost 5 bases, with 14 bases spanning the gap. In nucleotides, the CDR3 is TGTGCCAGCAGCTTAGTGAGCGCCGCGGGTACCGGGGAGCTGTTTTTT. Translated: CASSLVSAAGTGELFF.

This clone was detected only once. The rearrangement uses TRBV2 and TRBJ2-5; D gene uncertain. With 11 bases removed from V and 0 bases from J, the gap between germline ends came to 7 bases. The CDR3 sequence is 11 residues long. CDR1 is SNHLY, CDR2 FYNNEI, per germline. CDR3 DNA: TGTGCCTGGGCATACCAAGAGACCCAGTACTTC. Its protein is CAWAYQETQYF.

V and J are TRBV5-4 and TRBJ1-2; D gene unclear. V was pared by 0 bases and J by 1 base, with 7 bases between. The germline CDR1 and CDR2 sequences are SGHNT and YYREEE (reference sequence). The CDR3 has 14 residues. DNA for the CDR3: TGTGCCAGCAGCTTGGGACAAGATAACTATGGCTACACCTTC. Translation: CASSLGQDNYGYTF.

The chain recombines TRBV4-1 with TRBJ2-1, with D uncertain. CDR3 length: 11 amino acids. CDR1 and CDR2 (germline): MGHRA, YSYEKL. Between the trimmed V and J ends, which lost 4 bases and 8 bases, there was a span of 6 bases. DNA for the CDR3: TGCGCCAGCAGCCGTGGCTATGAGCAGTTCTTC. The encoded protein is CASSRGYEQFF.

This CDR3 is CASSLWAPGRERDIQYF. The CDR3 DNA reads TGTGCCAGCAGTTTATGGGCGCCGGGTAGGGAGAGGGACATTCAGTACTTC. The rearrangement links TRBV28 to TRBJ2-4; D possibly corresponds to TRBD2 (5 bases). The length of the CDR3 is 17 residues. Germline-derived CDR1 and CDR2 are MDHEN and SYDVKM. Trimming left V 0 bases short and J 8 bases short, with 20 bases between.

The chain couples TRBV24-1 to TRBJ1-5, with no clear D. Germline V CDR1 and CDR2: KGHDR, SFDVKD. The CDR3 loop spans 13 amino acids. Trimming took off 6 bases at V and 5 bases at J, with 10 bases between the two ends. The CDR3: CATSTRADQPQHF. The CDR3 region has the DNA TGTGCCACCAGTACGCGGGCCGATCAGCCCCAGCATTTT.

The chain links TRBV28 to TRBJ1-2; TRBD1 might be the D (5 bases). Trimming removed 6 bases from V and 4 bases from J, with 9 bases in between. Per the germline V gene, CDR1 is MDHEN and CDR2 is SYDVKM. CDR3 length: 12 residues. CDR3: CASRAGTYGYTF. DNA of the CDR3: TGTGCCAGCAGAGCGGGGACCTATGGCTACACCTTC.

V and J are TRBV9 and TRBJ1-2; 7 nucleotides line up with TRBD1. The CDR3 is made up of 17 amino acids. Germline V CDR1 and CDR2: SGDLS, YYNGEE. The V and J ends lost 0 bases and 1 base, in that order; junction bases with no gene match: 9. CDR3 bases: TGTGCCAGCAGCGTAGCGGACAGGACAAAAGGTAACTATGGCTACACCTTC. Its protein product is CASSVADRTKGNYGYTF.

The chain links TRBV2 to TRBJ2-1; D is uncertain. Deletions cut 7 bases from V and 0 bases from J, with 7 bases between. The germline gives CDR1 SNHLY, CDR2 FYNNEI. The CDR3 sequence is 13 residues long. Written as DNA, the CDR3 is TGTGCCAGCACCGTTAGCTCCTACAATGAGCAGTTCTTC. Translating it yields CASTVSSYNEQFF.

The chain has TRBV28 and TRBJ1-2; 8 bases match TRBD1. Trimming removed 7 bases from V and 2 bases from J; junction bases left unmatched: 12. CDR3 size: 16 residues. Germline loops: CDR1 MDHEN, CDR2 SYDVKM. The CDR3 DNA sequence: TGTGCCAGCAAGGGGACAGGCTTTTACTCCAACTATGGCTACACCTTC. Translation gives CASKGTGFYSNYGYTF.

The chain carries TRBV19 and TRBJ1-2; a weak D match, TRBD1 (5 bases). The germline V gene has CDR1 LNHDA and CDR2 SQIVND (reference sequence). The ends were cut back, 7 bases at V and 10 bases at J, with 13 bases in the middle. This CDR3 is built from 11 residues. CDR3: CASMGFRDYTF. CDR3 DNA: TGTGCCAGTATGGGGTTCAGGGACTACACCTTC. Full variable domain (remainder filled in from reference TRBV19 and TRBJ1-2): DGGITQSPKYLFRKEGQNVTLSCEQNLNHDAMYWYRQDPGQGLRLIYYSQIVNDFQKGDIAEGYSVSREKKESFPLTVTSAQKNPTAFYLCASMGFRDYTFGSGTRLTVV.

V and J are TRBV7-8 and TRBJ2-1; a possible D gene is TRBD2 (6 bases). This CDR3 has 16 residues. Trimming took 3 bases from V and 0 from J, leaving 12 bases between them. Germline CDR1 SGHVS, CDR2 FQNEAQ. This CDR3 is CASSFAGRRSYNEQFF. In nucleotides, the CDR3 is TGTGCCAGCAGCTTCGCTGGGAGGCGCTCCTACAATGAGCAGTTCTTC.

The CDR3 region is CASSVGTGDPGYTF. For the CDR3, the DNA is TGTGCCAGCAGCGTCGGGACAGGGGACCCTGGCTACACCTTC. The chain links TRBV9 to TRBJ1-2; 10 nucleotides line up with TRBD1. Germline V lookup: CDR1 SGDLS, CDR2 YYNGEE. The V segment lost 2 bases and the J segment 7 bases; nucleotides outside the gene matches: 5. There are 14 residues in the CDR3.

The chain has TRBV7-9 and TRBJ1-6; 7 nucleotides line up with TRBD1. Germline V lookup: CDR1 SEHNR, CDR2 FQNEAQ (reference sequence). The junction had 11 bases not matched to a gene; V was cut back by 5 bases and J by 10 bases. This CDR3 is 15 amino acids long. The CDR3 nucleotides are TGTGCCAGCAGCCCCCCCGGGACAGCGAGGTCACCCCTCCACTTT. Residues: CASSPPGTARSPLHF.

The rearrangement joins TRBV18 to TRBJ1-1; TRBD1 aligns across 8 bases. With V trimmed by 5 bases and J by 5 bases, 7 bases remained unmatched. CDR3 length: 14 amino acids. The germline V gene has CDR1 KGHSH and CDR2 LQKENI. DNA for the CDR3: TGTGCCAGCTCAACCCAGGGGGCGCGGACTGAAGCTTTCTTT. Translated, it gives CASSTQGARTEAFF. Combining the CDR3 with reference TRBV18 and TRBJ1-1 gives the whole variable domain NAGVMQNPRHLVRRRGQEARLRCSPMKGHSHVYWYRQLPEEGLKFMVYLQKENIIDESGMPKERFSAEFPKEGPSILRIQQVVRGDSAAYFCASSTQGARTEAFFGQGTRLTVV.

The chain is built from TRBV5-1 and TRBJ2-6, with D perhaps TRBD1 (6 bases). The CDR3 covers 16 residues. The germline gives CDR1 SGHRS, CDR2 YFSETQ. Trimming cost V 0 bases and J 4 bases, with 11 bases left between them. In DNA, the CDR3 is TGCGCCAGCAGCTTGGCCGCAGGGGCCGGGGCCAACGTCCTGACTTTC. It codes for CASSLAAGAGANVLTF.

The chain links TRBV3-1 (or the pseudogene TRBV3-2) to TRBJ2-7; possible D gene TRBD1, 6 bases. Germline V lookup: CDR1 LGHDT, CDR2 YNNKEL (reference sequence). V was pared by 2 bases and J by 3 bases, with 14 bases between. This CDR3 is built from 15 residues. CDR3 in DNA: TGTGCCAGCAGCCAAAGAGGGGGTCTAGGCTACGAGCAGTACTTC. Translation: CASSQRGGLGYEQYF.

V gene TRBV18 combines with J gene TRBJ1-2, with D possibly TRBD1 on 5 matching bases. The CDR3 is 14 amino acids. Germline V gene sequence: CDR1 KGHSH, CDR2 LQKENI. The ends were cut back, 0 bases at V and 2 bases at J, with 7 bases in the middle. This chain's CDR3 is CASSPPSGNYGYTF. Here the CDR3 DNA reads TGTGCCAGCTCACCACCATCAGGGAACTATGGCTACACCTTC.

The rearrangement links TRBV5-5 to TRBJ1-5; tentative D call: TRBD1 (5 bases). V was pared by 3 bases and J by 4 bases, with 8 bases between. The germline V gene encodes CDR1 SGHKS and CDR2 YYEKEE (reference sequence). The CDR3 contains 13 residues. The CDR3 here is CASSSQGNQPQHF. CDR3 DNA sequence: TGTGCCAGCAGCTCCCAGGGAAATCAGCCCCAGCATTTT.

This chain links TRBV12-3 or TRBV12-4 with TRBJ1-1; a possible D gene is TRBD1 (6 bases). CDR3 length: 13 amino acids. Trimming pared 7 bases from V and 1 base from J, leaving 10 bases between. CDR3 sequence (DNA): TGTGCCAGCATGAAGACAGGGAACACTGAAGCTTTCTTT. Its protein is CASMKTGNTEAFF.

The rearrangement uses TRBV3-1 (or the pseudogene TRBV3-2) and TRBJ2-1; 12 nucleotides match TRBD1. The germline V gene has CDR1 LGHDT and CDR2 YNNKEL (reference sequence). This CDR3 is built from 16 residues. The trim removed 1 base at V and 7 bases at J, leaving 5 bases unmatched. CDR3 DNA sequence: TGTGCCAGCAGCCAAGTAGGGGACAGGGGGCGGAATGAGCAGTTCTTC. Protein: CASSQVGDRGRNEQFF.

J is TRBJ2-3 and V is TRBV3-1 (or the pseudogene TRBV3-2); D is unresolved. Germline V gene lookup returns CDR1 LGHDT and CDR2 YNNKEL (reference sequence). V lost 4 bases and J lost 0, with 5 bases in between. CDR3 length: 13 amino acids. Here the CDR3 reads CASSLSSTDTQYF. The CDR3 DNA is TGTGCCAGCAGCCTGTCTAGCACAGATACGCAGTATTTT.